One sample yielded the 18 T cell receptor beta chains listed below, sequenced in a study of a mutant IDH1 vaccine in newly diagnosed glioma. Sample time point: week 47, end of study. Vaccination used 300 ug of mutant IDH1 20-mer peptide per dose, with topical imiquimod. Here immunoSEQ multiplex PCR was the method, and the copy in TCRdb shows in-frame clones only, minus some. This sample yields tens of thousands of clones, of which approximately 80% are seen a single time; around 20% belongs to the top ten. These TCRs' antigens remain unknown. The sample was PBMCs, taken from a glioma patient whose treatment included an IDH1 peptide vaccine. The receptors originated from a man between 18 and 29 years old with glioma. Some clones in this sample may be carry-over from other donors' samples.

The V call is TRBV15, the J call TRBJ1-4, with 7 bases lining up with TRBD1. Germline assignment: CDR1 LNHNV and CDR2 YYDKDF (reference sequence). The CDR3 runs 18 residues. The ends lost 3 bases at V and 2 bases at J; junction bases unmatched: 12. CDR3 protein: CATSSPLTGLLTNEKLFF. For the CDR3, the DNA is TGTGCCACCAGCAGCCCCTTGACAGGGCTTTTGACTAATGAAAAACTGTTTTTT.

V is TRBV7-6 and J is TRBJ2-7, with D perhaps matching TRBD1 (6 bases). CDR1 is SGHVS, CDR2 FNYEAQ, per germline. The CDR3 sequence is 19 residues long. The ends were cut back, 5 bases at V and 3 bases at J, with 29 bases in the middle. CDR3 coding DNA: TGTGCCAGCAGCCCCATTGAGGGGGATAAGCCCGGCTTTGGCTACGAGCAGTACTTC. It yields the protein CASSPIEGDKPGFGYEQYF.

This chain connects TRBV6-5 to TRBJ2-5; TRBD1 is a possible D gene (6 bases). CDR1 is MNHEY, CDR2 SVGAGI, per germline. V lost 6 bases and J 4 bases, leaving 18 bases between the germline ends. The CDR3 covers 15 residues. The CDR3, as DNA: TGTGCCAGCAGGGGGGCTAGTTTGGTCGGAGAGACCCAGTACTTC. Its protein product is CASRGASLVGETQYF.

This chain uses TRBV30 with TRBJ2-2, with 13 bases matching TRBD2. CDR3 length equals 16 residues. Per germline, CDR1 GTSNPN and CDR2 SVGIG (reference sequence). Trimming removed 3 bases from V and 5 bases from J; junction bases left unmatched: 6. The CDR3 bases are TGTGCCTGGAGAGGACCGGGACTAGCGGGGACCGGGGAGCTGTTTTTT. As protein: CAWRGPGLAGTGELFF. The full variable domain, rest sourced from reference TRBV30 and TRBJ2-2, is SQTIHQWPATLVQPVGSPLSLECTVEGTSNPNLYWYRQAAGRGLQLLFYSVGIGQISSEVPQNLSASRPQDRQFILSSKKLLLSDSGFYLCAWRGPGLAGTGELFFGEGSRLTVL.

This rearrangement joins TRBV2 to TRBJ2-2; 7 positions agree with TRBD1. The CDR3 is 15 amino acids. The ends lost 6 bases at V and 4 bases at J; junction bases unmatched: 8. Germline lookup yields CDR1 SNHLY and CDR2 FYNNEI. The chain's CDR3 is CASRETGSPTGELFF. CDR3 DNA: TGTGCCAGCAGAGAGACAGGGAGTCCCACCGGGGAGCTGTTTTTT.

The chain carries TRBV27 and TRBJ2-7, with D perhaps assigned TRBD1 or TRBD2 (7 bases each). Germline assignment: CDR1 MNHEY and CDR2 SMNVEV (reference sequence). Trimming removed 7 bases at V and 2 bases at J, with 15 bases between. The CDR3 covers 14 residues. The CDR3 DNA reads TGTGCCAGCAAGGGGGGGACAGTAACCTACGAGCAGTACTTC. Amino acids: CASKGGTVTYEQYF.

A word on this clone: With a much larger clone just one base away, this may be a read error. The sample contains more than one DNA sequence encoding this CDR3. This rearrangement joins TRBV19 to TRBJ1-5; D remains unclear. Per the germline V gene, CDR1 is LNHDA and CDR2 is SQIVND (reference sequence). V shed 6 bases and J shed 0 bases, with 12 bases lying between them. CDR3 length equals 15 residues. This CDR3 reads CASSPTEYSNQPQHF. CDR3 sequence (DNA): TGTGCCAGTAGCCCGACGGAATATAGCAATCAGCCCCAGCATTTT. The full variable domain, its missing parts supplied by reference TRBV19 and TRBJ1-5, is DGGITQSPKYLFRKEGQNVTLSCEQNLNHDAMYWYRQDPGQGLRLIYYSQIVNDFQKGDIAEGYSVSREKKESFPLTVTSAQKNPTAFYLCASSPTEYSNQPQHFGDGTRLSIL.

The chain has TRBV7-2 and TRBJ1-4; 7 bases match TRBD1. Unmatched junction bases numbered 9, after V lost 2 bases and J lost 12 bases. Per germline, CDR1 SGHTA and CDR2 FQGNSA. The length of the CDR3 is 14 residues. Here the CDR3 DNA reads TGTGCCAGCAGCTTAAGCCTGAACAGGGGCCAACTGTTTTTT. Translated, it gives CASSLSLNRGQLFF.

This rearrangement joins TRBV29-1 to TRBJ2-3; TRBD1 is a possible D gene (6 bases). Germline values: CDR1 SQVTM, CDR2 ANQGSEA. V was trimmed by 6 bases and J by 2 bases, leaving 12 bases between them. The CDR3 is 13 residues long. The CDR3: CSVATGFTDTQYF. In nucleotides, the CDR3 is TGCAGCGTGGCGACAGGATTCACAGATACGCAGTATTTT.

V gene TRBV29-1 combines with J gene TRBJ2-7; maybe TRBD2 (5 bases). Germline values: CDR1 SQVTM, CDR2 ANQGSEA. The length of the CDR3 is 13 residues. Trimming removed 4 bases from V and 0 bases from J, with 10 bases in between. The CDR3 sequence: CSVVSGSSYEQYF. CDR3 in DNA: TGCAGCGTTGTGAGCGGCAGCTCCTACGAGCAGTACTTC.

The chain carries TRBV9 and TRBJ1-3; no reliable D call. The CDR3 covers 16 residues. V was trimmed by 4 bases and J by 4 bases, leaving 18 bases between them. Germline assignment: CDR1 SGDLS and CDR2 YYNGEE. CDR3 region: CASSPRRVLSGNTIYF. The CDR3 nucleotides read TGTGCCAGCAGCCCGCGGCGGGTACTCTCGGGAAACACCATATATTTT.

J is TRBJ2-7 and V is TRBV5-3; D remains ambiguous. TRBV5-3 is known as an ORF, though its function is uncertain. Trimming took off 7 bases at V and 6 bases at J, with 2 bases between the two ends. The CDR3 consists of 8 residues. CDR3 nucleotide sequence: TGTGCCAGAGGCGAGCAGTACTTC. Amino acid sequence: CARGEQYF.

The chain couples TRBV7-9 to TRBJ2-2; D is undetermined. With 7 bases removed from V and 1 base from J, the gap between germline ends came to 16 bases. Germline V gives CDR1 SEHNR, CDR2 FQNEAQ (reference sequence). CDR3 size: 16 residues. The CDR3 sequence is CASTPLQGRNTGELFF. The DNA of the CDR3 is TGTGCCAGCACTCCCCTTCAAGGCAGGAACACCGGGGAGCTGTTTTTT. The full variable domain, in which reference TRBV7-9 and TRBJ2-2 provide the parts outside the CDR3, is DTGVSQNPRHKITKRGQNVTFRCDPISEHNRLYWYRQTLGQGPEFLTYFQNEAQLEKSRLLSDRFSAERPKGSFSTLEIQRTEQGDSAMYLCASTPLQGRNTGELFFGEGSRLTVL.

This clone appeared a few times. The rearrangement joins TRBV5-8 to TRBJ1-1, with no clear D. The CDR3 is 13 amino acids. Deletions cut 5 bases from V and 6 bases from J, with 14 bases between. CDR1 and CDR2 from the germline V gene are SGHTS and YDEGEE. The CDR3 DNA reads TGTGCCAGCAGTTCTCTCCGGGCGTCTGAAGCTTTCTTT. As protein: CASSSLRASEAFF.

The V call is TRBV7-2, the J call TRBJ2-2; unclear D gene. The germline V and J ends were trimmed by 1 base and 6 bases, with 12 bases remaining between them. CDR1 is SGHTA, CDR2 FQGNSA, per germline. This CDR3 spans 15 amino acids. CDR3 region: CASSLDGLSAGELFF. CDR3 sequence (DNA): TGTGCCAGCAGCTTAGACGGGCTAAGTGCCGGGGAGCTGTTTTTT.

The chain carries TRBV7-2 and TRBJ1-1; 10 bases map to TRBD1. Looked up from germline, CDR1 is SGHTA and CDR2 is FQGNSA. The V gene end was trimmed by 3 bases and the J gene end by 1 base; junction bases not matched to a gene: 2. The CDR3 is 15 residues long. The DNA for the CDR3 is TGTGCCAGCAGCTTCTGGACAGGGGGGAACACTGAAGCTTTCTTT. Translated: CASSFWTGGNTEAFF.

CDR3 sequence (DNA): TGTGCCAGCAGCTTCCCACAGGGGGCGGCCGGGGAGCTGTTTTTT. It specifies CASSFPQGAAGELFF. The chain has TRBV5-6 and TRBJ2-2, with 9 bases that match TRBD1. This CDR3 contains 15 residues. Germline-derived CDR1 and CDR2 are SGHDT and YYEEEE. J gave up 6 bases and V 2 bases, and 5 bases lay outside the gene matches.

This clone was counted once. The V and J genes are TRBV7-2 and TRBJ1-1, with D uncertain. The CDR3 totals 14 residues. Germline CDR1 SGHTA, CDR2 FQGNSA. The germline V and J ends were trimmed by 0 bases and 12 bases, with 17 bases remaining between them. The chain's CDR3 is CASSLAGGPLETFF. CDR3 nucleotides: TGTGCCAGCAGCTTAGCAGGCGGGCCGCTCGAGACTTTCTTT.